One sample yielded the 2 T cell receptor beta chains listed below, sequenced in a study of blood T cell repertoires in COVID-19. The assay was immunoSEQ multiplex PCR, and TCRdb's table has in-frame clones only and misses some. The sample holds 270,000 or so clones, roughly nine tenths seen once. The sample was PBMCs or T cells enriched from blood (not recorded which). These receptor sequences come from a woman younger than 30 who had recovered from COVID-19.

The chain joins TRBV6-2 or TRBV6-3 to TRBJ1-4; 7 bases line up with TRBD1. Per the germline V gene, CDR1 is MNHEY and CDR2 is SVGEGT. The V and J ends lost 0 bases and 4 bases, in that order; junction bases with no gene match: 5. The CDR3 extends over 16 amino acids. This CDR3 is CASSYSPGQRNEKLFF. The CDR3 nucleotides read TGTGCCAGCAGTTACTCTCCGGGACAGCGTAATGAAAAACTGTTTTTT.

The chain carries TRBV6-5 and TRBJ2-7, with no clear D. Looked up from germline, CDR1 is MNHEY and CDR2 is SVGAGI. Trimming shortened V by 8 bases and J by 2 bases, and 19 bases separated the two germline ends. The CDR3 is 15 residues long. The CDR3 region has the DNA TGTGCCAGCGAAACTCCAACAGCCTACGCCTACGAGCAGTACTTC. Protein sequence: CASETPTAYAYEQYF.